This T cell receptor beta chain derives from a study of blood T cells in healthy people across ages. Study-wide findings and caveats: Diversity of TCR beta correlated strongly with naive T cell percentage. Measured against age, TCR beta diversity per million T cells decreased in a roughly linear manner.

With regard to this clonotype: Its specificity is unknown. A much larger clone sits a single nucleotide away, making a read error possible.

The J segment lost 2 bases and the V segment lost 8 bases, leaving 12 bases of the junction unmatched. Germline lookup yields CDR1 SGHAT and CDR2 FQDESV (reference sequence). The CDR3 spans 15 residues. The second PCR ran roughly 6 to 11 cycles with a sample-barcoded 5' primer and J-beta primers. TCRdb reprocessed the 5' RACE reads with MiXCR, giving one entry per CDR3 protein. The data contain around 800,000 distinct CDR3 sequences, more than 35% of them seen just once; the ten biggest clones take up 15% to 20%. Sequenced material: blood. This TCR was recovered from an elderly man in good health. The gene calls are TRBV11-1 and TRBJ2-7; 7 nucleotides match TRBD1. The CDR3 reads CASGSPGQTTYEQYF. The CDR3 nucleotides are TGTGCCAGCGGCTCTCCGGGACAGACAACCTACGAGCAGTACTTC.